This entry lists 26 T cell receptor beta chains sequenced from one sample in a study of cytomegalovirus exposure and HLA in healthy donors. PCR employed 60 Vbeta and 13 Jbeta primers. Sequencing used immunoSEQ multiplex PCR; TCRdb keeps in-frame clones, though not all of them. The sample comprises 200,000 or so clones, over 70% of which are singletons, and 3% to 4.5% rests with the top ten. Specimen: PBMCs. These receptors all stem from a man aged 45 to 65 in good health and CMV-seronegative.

The CDR3 region has the DNA TGTGCCAGTAGTGGGGGACAGGGGGCAGTTAAGTATGGCTACACCTTC. Translated: CASSGGQGAVKYGYTF. This chain links TRBV19 with TRBJ1-2; 12 nucleotides align to TRBD1. Per the germline V gene, CDR1 is LNHDA and CDR2 is SQIVND (reference sequence). Trimming took 5 bases from V and 5 from J; bases not matched to a gene: 9. The CDR3 has 16 amino acids.

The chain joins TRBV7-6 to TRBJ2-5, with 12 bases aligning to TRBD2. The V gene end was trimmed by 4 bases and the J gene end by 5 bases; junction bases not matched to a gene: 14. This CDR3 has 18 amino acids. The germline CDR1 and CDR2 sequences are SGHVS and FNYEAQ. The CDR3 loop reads CASSSRGRASGGGETQYF. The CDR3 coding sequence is TGTGCCAGCAGCTCCCGGGGTAGGGCTAGCGGGGGGGGCGAGACCCAGTACTTC.

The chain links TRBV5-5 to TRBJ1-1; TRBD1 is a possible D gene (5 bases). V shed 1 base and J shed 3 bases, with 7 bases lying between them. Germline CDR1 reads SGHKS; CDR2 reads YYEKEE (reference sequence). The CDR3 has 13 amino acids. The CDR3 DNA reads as TGTGCCAGCAGCTTGCAGGGTTACACTGAAGCTTTCTTT. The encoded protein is CASSLQGYTEAFF.

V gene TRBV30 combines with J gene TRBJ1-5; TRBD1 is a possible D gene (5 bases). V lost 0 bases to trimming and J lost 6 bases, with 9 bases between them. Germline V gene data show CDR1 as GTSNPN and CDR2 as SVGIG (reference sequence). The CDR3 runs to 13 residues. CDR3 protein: CAWSVQGPQPQHF. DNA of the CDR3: TGTGCCTGGAGTGTGCAGGGTCCTCAGCCCCAGCATTTT.

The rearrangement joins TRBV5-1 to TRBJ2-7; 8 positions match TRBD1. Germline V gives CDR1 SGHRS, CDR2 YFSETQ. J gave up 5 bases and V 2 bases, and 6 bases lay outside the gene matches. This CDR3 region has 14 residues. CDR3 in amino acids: CASSFGTGGNEQYF. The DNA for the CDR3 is TGCGCCAGCAGCTTTGGGACAGGTGGGAACGAGCAGTACTTC. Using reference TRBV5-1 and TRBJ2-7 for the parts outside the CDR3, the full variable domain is KAGVTQTPRYLIKTRGQQVTLSCSPISGHRSVSWYQQTPGQGLQFLFEYFSETQRNKGNFPGRFSGRQFSNSRSEMNVSTLELGDSALYLCASSFGTGGNEQYFGPGTRLTVT.

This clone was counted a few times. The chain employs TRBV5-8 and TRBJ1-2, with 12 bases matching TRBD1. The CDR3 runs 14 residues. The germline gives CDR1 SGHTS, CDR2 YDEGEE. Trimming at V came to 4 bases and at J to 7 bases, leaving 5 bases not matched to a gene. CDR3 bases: TGTGCCAGCAGCCTAGGGACAGGGGGCCTTGGCTACACCTTC. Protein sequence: CASSLGTGGLGYTF.

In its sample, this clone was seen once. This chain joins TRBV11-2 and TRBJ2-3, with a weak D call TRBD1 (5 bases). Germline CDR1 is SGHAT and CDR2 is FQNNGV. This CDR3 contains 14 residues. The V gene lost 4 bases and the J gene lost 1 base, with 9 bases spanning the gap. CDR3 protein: CASSYTRGTDTQYF. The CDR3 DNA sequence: TGTGCCAGCAGCTATACCAGGGGCACAGATACGCAGTATTTT.

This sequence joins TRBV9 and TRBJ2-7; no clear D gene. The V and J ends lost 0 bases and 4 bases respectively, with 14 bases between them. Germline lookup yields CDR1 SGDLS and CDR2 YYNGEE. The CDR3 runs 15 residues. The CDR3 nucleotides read TGTGCCAGCAGCGTAGAAGCCATCCCGGGTTACGAGCAGTACTTC. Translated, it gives CASSVEAIPGYEQYF.

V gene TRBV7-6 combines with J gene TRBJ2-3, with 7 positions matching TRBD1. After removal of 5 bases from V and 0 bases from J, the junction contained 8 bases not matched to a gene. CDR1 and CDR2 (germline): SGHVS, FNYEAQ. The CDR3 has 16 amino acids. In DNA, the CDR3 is TGTGCCAGCAGCACCAGACGACAGGGTAGCACAGATACGCAGTATTTT. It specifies CASSTRRQGSTDTQYF. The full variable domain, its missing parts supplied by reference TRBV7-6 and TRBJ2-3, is GAGVSQSPRYKVTKRGQDVALRCDPISGHVSLYWYRQALGQGPEFLTYFNYEAQQDKSGLPNDRFSAERPEGSISTLTIQRTEQRDSAMYRCASSTRRQGSTDTQYFGPGTRLTVL.

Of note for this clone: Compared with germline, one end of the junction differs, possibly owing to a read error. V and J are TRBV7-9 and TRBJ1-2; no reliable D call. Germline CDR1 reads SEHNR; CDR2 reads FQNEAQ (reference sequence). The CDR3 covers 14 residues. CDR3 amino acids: CSSSLDVRGYGYTF. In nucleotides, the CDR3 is TGTTCCAGCAGCTTAGATGTCCGGGGATATGGCTACACCTTC. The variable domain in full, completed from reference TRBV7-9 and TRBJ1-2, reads DTGVSQNPRHKITKRGQNVTFRCDPISEHNRLYWYRQTLGQGPEFLTYFQNEAQLEKSRLLSDRFSAERPKGSFSTLEIQRTEQGDSAMYLCSSSLDVRGYGYTFGSGTRLTVV.

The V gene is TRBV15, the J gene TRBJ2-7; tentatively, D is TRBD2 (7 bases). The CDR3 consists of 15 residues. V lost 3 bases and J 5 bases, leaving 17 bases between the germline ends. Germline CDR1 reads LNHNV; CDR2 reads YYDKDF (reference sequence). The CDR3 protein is CATSRGGAQSHEQYF. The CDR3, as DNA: TGTGCCACCAGCAGGGGGGGGGCCCAGTCTCACGAGCAGTACTTC.

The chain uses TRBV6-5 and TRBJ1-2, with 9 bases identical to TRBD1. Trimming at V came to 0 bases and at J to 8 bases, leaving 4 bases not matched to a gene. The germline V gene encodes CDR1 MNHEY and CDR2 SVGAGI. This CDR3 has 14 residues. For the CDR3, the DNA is TGTGCCAGCAGTTACTCCACAGGGGGCGACGGCTACACCTTC. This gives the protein CASSYSTGGDGYTF.

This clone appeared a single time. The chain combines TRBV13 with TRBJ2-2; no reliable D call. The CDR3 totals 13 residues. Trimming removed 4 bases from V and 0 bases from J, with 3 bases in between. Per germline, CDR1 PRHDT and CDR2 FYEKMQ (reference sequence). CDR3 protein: CASSSPNTGELFF. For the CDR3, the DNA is TGTGCCAGCAGCTCTCCGAACACCGGGGAGCTGTTTTTT.

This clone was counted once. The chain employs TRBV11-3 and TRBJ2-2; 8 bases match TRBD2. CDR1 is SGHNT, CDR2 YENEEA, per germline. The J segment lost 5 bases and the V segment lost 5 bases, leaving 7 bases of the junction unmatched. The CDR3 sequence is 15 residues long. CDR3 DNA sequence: TGTGCCAGCAGCCTTGGGGGCGGGAGGACCGGGGAGCTGTTTTTT. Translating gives CASSLGGGRTGELFF.

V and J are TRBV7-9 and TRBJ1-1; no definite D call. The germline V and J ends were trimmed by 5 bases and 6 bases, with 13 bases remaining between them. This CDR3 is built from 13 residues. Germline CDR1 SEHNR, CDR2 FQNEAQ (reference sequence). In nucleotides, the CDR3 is TGTGCCAGCAGCCGCTTAGTGATATCTGAAGCTTTCTTT. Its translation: CASSRLVISEAFF.

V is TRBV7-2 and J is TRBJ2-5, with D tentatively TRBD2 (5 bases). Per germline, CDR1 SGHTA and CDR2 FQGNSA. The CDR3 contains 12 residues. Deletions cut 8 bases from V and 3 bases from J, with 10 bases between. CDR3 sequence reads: CASGGREETQYF. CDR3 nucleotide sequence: TGTGCCAGCGGCGGGCGGGAAGAGACCCAGTACTTC.

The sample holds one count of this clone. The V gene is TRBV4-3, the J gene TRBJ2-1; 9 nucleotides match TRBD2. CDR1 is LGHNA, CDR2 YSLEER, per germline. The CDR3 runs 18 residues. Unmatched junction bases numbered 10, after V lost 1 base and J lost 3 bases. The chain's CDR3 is CASSQVNECGGGYNEQFF. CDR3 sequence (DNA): TGCGCCAGCAGCCAAGTGAACGAGTGCGGGGGGGGCTACAATGAGCAGTTCTTC.

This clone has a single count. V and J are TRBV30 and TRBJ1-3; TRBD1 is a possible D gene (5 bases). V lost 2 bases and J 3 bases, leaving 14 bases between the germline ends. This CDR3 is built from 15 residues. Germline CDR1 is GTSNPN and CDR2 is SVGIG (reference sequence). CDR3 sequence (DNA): TGTGCCTGGAGTACGACAGCCCTTGGTGGAAACACCATATATTTT. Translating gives CAWSTTALGGNTIYF.

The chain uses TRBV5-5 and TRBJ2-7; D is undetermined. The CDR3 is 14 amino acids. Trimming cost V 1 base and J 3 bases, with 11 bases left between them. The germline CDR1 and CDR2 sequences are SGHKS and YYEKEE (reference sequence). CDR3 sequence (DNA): TGTGCCAGCAGCTTGTCTAGGATGGACTACGAGCAGTACTTC. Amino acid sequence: CASSLSRMDYEQYF. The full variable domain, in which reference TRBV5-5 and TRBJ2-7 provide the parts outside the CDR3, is DAGVTQSPTHLIKTRGQQVTLRCSPISGHKSVSWYQQVLGQGPQFIFQYYEKEERGRGNFPDRFSARQFPNYSSELNVNALLLGDSALYLCASSLSRMDYEQYFGPGTRLTVT.

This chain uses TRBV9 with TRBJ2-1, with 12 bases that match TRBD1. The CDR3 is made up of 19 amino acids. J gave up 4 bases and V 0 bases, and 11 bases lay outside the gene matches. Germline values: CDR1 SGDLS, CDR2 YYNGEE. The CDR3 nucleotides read TGTGCCAGCAGCGTAGGAATGGGACAGGGGGCACGAATTTACAATGAGCAGTTCTTC. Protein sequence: CASSVGMGQGARIYNEQFF.

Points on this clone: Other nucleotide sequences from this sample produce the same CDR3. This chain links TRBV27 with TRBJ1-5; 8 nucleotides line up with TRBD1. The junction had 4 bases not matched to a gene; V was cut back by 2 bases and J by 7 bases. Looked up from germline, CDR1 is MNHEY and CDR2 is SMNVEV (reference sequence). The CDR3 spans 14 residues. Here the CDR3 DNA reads TGTGCCAGCAGTTTAGGACAGGGAGGGCAGCCCCAGCATTTT. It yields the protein CASSLGQGGQPQHF.

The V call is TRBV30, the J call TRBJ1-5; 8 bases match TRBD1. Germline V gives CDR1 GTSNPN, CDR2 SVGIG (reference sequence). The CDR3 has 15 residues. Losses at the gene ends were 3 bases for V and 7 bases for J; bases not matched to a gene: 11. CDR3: CAWSSIGQGRQPQHF. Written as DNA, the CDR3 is TGTGCCTGGAGCTCGATCGGACAGGGTAGACAGCCCCAGCATTTT.

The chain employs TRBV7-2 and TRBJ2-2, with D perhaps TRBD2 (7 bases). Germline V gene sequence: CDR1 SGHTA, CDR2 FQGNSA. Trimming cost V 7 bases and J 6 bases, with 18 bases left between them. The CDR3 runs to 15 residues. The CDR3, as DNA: TGTGCCAGCATGATGGGGGGGGCAGGGGCCGGGGAGCTGTTTTTT. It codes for CASMMGGAGAGELFF.

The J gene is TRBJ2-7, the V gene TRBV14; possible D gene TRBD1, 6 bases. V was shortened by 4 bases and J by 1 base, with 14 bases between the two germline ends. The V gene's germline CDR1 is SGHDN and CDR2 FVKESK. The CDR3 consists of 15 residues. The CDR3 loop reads CASSPYRAGSYEQYF. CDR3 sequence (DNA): TGTGCCAGCAGCCCGTACAGGGCAGGGTCCTACGAGCAGTACTTC.

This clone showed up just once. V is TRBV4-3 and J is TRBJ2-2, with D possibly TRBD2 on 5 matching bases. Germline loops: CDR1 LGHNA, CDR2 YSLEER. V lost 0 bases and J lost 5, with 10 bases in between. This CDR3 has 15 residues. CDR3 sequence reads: CASSQDGISTGELFF. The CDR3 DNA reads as TGCGCCAGCAGCCAAGACGGGATAAGTACCGGGGAGCTGTTTTTT.

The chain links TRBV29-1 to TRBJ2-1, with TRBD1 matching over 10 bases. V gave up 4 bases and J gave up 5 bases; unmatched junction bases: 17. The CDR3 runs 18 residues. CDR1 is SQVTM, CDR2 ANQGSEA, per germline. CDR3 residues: CSVGGQGLVSFRNNEQFF. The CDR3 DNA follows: TGCAGCGTTGGGGGACAGGGGTTAGTAAGTTTTCGGAACAATGAGCAGTTCTTC.